This entry is about one T cell receptor beta chain. This clone's antigen is unknown. No quality values exist for individual bases; no much larger clone is one base distant. Relative to germline, V is missing 1 base and J is missing 4 bases, with 2 bases of the junction outside any gene match. The germline V gene sets CDR1 to MGHRA and CDR2 to YSYEKL. Its CDR3 holds 14 amino acids, cysteine through phenylalanine. The read is trimmed to its CDR3 DNA, 42 bases read in frame from base 1. The data belong to a study of shared clonotypes between healthy human individuals (TCRdb year 2020). About the full investigation: The cohort included a few men and a couple of women between 18 and 49 years of age. To increase sequencing depth and limit assay-specific biases, TCR repertoire library preparation and sequencing were carried out by different laboratories using diverse techniques. Leukapheresis yielded between about 0.8 and 8.9 billion PBMCs per donor. To estimate repertoire size and how much clonotypes are shared between individuals, the study performed deep sequencing of blood TCR repertoires from 4 to 6 healthy adults. For each donor, three plates each were used for CD4 naive and CD4 memory, two plates were used for CD8 naive, and one plate was used for CD8 memory. Results and caveats for the whole study, not just this receptor: Clonotypes shared by all four sorted-subset donors showed higher generation probabilities than non-shared clonotypes. Naive subsets generally had larger estimated clonotype richness than memory subsets did. Even with the large sequencing depth, rarefaction of the sorted-subset datasets indicated that sequencing was incomplete. Across a handful of donors, around 5% of naive CD4, roughly 3.8% of naive CD8, roughly 2.2% of memory CD4, and under 0.45% of memory CD8 clonotypes were shared. Only blood was sampled, and tissue TCR repertoires likely differ from those in blood. Because the study included a small number of donors, the genetic and exposure-history diversity represented was limited. Based on pairwise subsampling, the degree of clonotype sharing among donors was expected to be affected by sequencing depth.

TCR CDR3 regions were amplified from genomic DNA by multiplex PCR using the deep immunoSEQ assay. For each cell subset, the extracted genomic DNA was distributed evenly across all wells of several immunoSEQ 96-well plates, and each plate served as one replicate. Each replicate PCR for sorted subsets received approximately 220 ng genomic DNA, equal to about 29,000 T cell genomes. The purified libraries were quantified using a Qubit 3.0 fluorometer, sized with a Bioanalyzer 2100, and then quantified again using the KAPA Library Quantification kit. Every immunoSEQ 96-well plate was sequenced on a separate single-read 150-cycle Illumina NextSeq 550 flow cell. The study's own analysis went as follows. Because the immunoSEQ output included only junctional sequences and no quality scores, the filtering could not be the same as the filtering used for full-length reads. Sequences were annotated with PyIR, a Python wrapper for IgBLAST v1.9, using IMGT germline references to assign V/J genes and CDR3. Reads were removed for weak V/J assignments (E-value above 1e-6), missing CDR3, stop codons, out-of-frame junctions, or ambiguous translated residues. A V3J clonotype was defined by an identical inferred V gene, J gene, and CDR3 amino acid sequence. Percentage overlap between repertoires was computed as shared unique clonotypes divided by the size of the smaller repertoire. Richness of each repertoire was evaluated using RTK rarefaction, the Chao1 estimator, and Recon v2.1 estimates of unobserved clonotypes. Generation probabilities were computed with OLGA for all TCRbeta clonotypes obtained by the gDNA method from several donors. In its TCRdb copy, this immuneACCESS table keeps in-frame sequences only and misses some clones. Where compared with another copy, unresolved V genes explain less than half of these, and the others have no known cause. V, J and clone size were drawn from that table, and D and trimming were deduced from the DNA. The sample yields 2.3 million or so clones; approximately 95% were counted once. The top ten hold 0.39% of the sample.

The donors were healthy, HIV-negative adults who had no recently reported acute infections or vaccinations. All donors were Caucasian adults living in Nashville, Tennessee, USA. CD4+ T cells were enriched by magnetic negative selection; naive cells were then positively selected on CD45RA, and the negative fraction formed the memory subset. After blood collection by leukapheresis, PBMCs were isolated using Ficoll-Histopaque density gradient centrifugation and then cryopreserved in the vapor phase of liquid nitrogen. Purity and quantity of every magnetically sorted T cell population were checked by analytical flow cytometry. From each sorted fraction, genomic DNA was isolated and quantified by UV absorbance on a Nanodrop 2000c.

The sequenced sample was naive CD4+ T cells from PBMCs. The cell subset or site tag for this specimen amounts to: CD45RA+ positively selected. This clonotype originated in a man aged 18-30 years in good health. Some clones in this sample may be carry-over from other donors' samples. The sequence links TRBV4-1 to TRBJ2-5, with 8 middle bases fitting TRBD2. Read as DNA, the sequence is TGCGCCAGCAGCCAAGGAAGCGGGGGAGAGACCCAGTACTTC. Its translation reads: CASSQGSGGETQYF.